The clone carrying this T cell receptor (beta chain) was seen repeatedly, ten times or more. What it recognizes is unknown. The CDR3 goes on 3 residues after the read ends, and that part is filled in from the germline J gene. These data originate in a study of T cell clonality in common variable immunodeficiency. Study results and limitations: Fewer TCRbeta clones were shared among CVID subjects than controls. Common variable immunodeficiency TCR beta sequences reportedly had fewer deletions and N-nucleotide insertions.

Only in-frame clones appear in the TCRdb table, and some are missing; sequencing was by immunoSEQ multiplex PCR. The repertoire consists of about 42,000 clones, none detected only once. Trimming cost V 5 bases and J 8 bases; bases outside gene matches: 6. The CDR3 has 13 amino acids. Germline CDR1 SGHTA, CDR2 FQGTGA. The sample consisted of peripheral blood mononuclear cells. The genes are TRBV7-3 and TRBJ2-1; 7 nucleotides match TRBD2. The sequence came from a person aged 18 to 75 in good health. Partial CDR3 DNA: TGTGCCAGCAGCGTAGCGGGTTGGGATGAG. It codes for CASSVAGWDE. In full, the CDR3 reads CASSVAGWDEQFF.